The TCR beta chain described here comes from a study of blood T cell repertoires in COVID-19. The CDR3 spans 15 residues. V was shortened by 0 bases and J by 0 bases, with 6 bases between the two germline ends. Per germline, CDR1 MNHEY and CDR2 SVGAGI. Clones were read by immunoSEQ multiplex PCR, and TCRdb kept only the in-frame ones, dropping some. The sample has 200,000 to 250,000 clones, 86% seen once; the top ten hold about 2.2%. This clone was detected once. What was sequenced was peripheral blood. The sequence was collected from a woman between 50 and 59 years old with acute or convalescent COVID-19. The chain combines TRBV6-5 with TRBJ1-3; D not certain. The CDR3, as DNA: TGTGCCAGCAGTTACTCGGCCTCCTCTGGAAACACCATATATTTT. Its translation: CASSYSASSGNTIYF.